The 18 T cell receptor beta chains below all came from one sample that was sequenced in a study of blood T cells in healthy people across ages. A second about 7 to 12 cycle PCR used barcoded and J-beta primers. TCRdb redid the calling of the 5' RACE reads with MiXCR, one entry per CDR3 protein. The sample yields 650,000 to 1,000,000 distinct CDR3 sequences, around 36% seen once. Sequenced sample: blood. The receptors were sampled from a man aged 18 to 30 in good health.

This clonotype was seen only a few times. The V call is TRBV28, the J call TRBJ2-5; TRBD1 matches 12 bases. The end of the DNA fits TRBJ2-7 better, so the J call may be wrong. The CDR3 loop spans 18 amino acids. Per the germline V gene, CDR1 is MDHEN and CDR2 is SYDVKM. CDR3 protein: CASSFSPGQGAVIDEQYF. In DNA form, the CDR3 reads TGTGCCAGCAGCTTCTCTCCGGGACAGGGGGCAGTGATCGACGAGCAGTACTTC.

J is TRBJ2-5 and V is TRBV3-1; possible D gene TRBD2, 5 bases. The J call is uncertain, as TRBJ2-7 better fits the DNA end. Looked up from germline, CDR1 is LGHDT and CDR2 is YNNKEL (reference sequence). CDR3 length equals 12 residues. The chain's CDR3 is CASSQGGFEQYF. Here the CDR3 DNA reads TGTGCCAGCAGCCAAGGAGGGTTCGAGCAGTACTTC.

At least ten counts were recorded for this clonotype. The V and J genes are TRBV12-3 or TRBV12-4 and TRBJ1-1, with D maybe TRBD1 (6 bases). V was pared by 3 bases and J by 7 bases, with 15 bases between. The CDR3 covers 14 residues. The CDR3 DNA reads as TGTGCCAGCAGTTTGACAGGCTCTCTCTATGAAGCTTTCTTT. Translated: CASSLTGSLYEAFF.

This clonotype was recorded many times. V usage is TRBV12-3 or TRBV12-4 and J usage is TRBJ2-7; D ambiguous. There are 13 residues in the CDR3. Trimming removed 3 bases at V and 4 bases at J, with 10 bases between. CDR3 amino acids: CASSLHPGYEQYF. CDR3 nucleotide sequence: TGTGCCAGCAGTTTGCACCCGGGTTACGAGCAGTACTTC.

J is TRBJ1-1 and V is TRBV4-3; no reliable D call. V was clipped by 0 bases and J by 10 bases, with 12 bases between them. Germline CDR1 LGHNA, CDR2 YSLEER. This CDR3 contains 13 residues. The CDR3 DNA sequence: TGCGCCAGCAGCCAAGATCGCGCGGATGGAGCTTTCTTT. Its protein is CASSQDRADGAFF.

On this clonotype: A read error may be the cause here, since a much bigger clone is one base away. This sequence joins TRBV12-3 or TRBV12-4 and TRBJ2-3; D is perhaps TRBD1 (5 bases). The CDR3 has 13 amino acids. V was clipped by 6 bases and J by 4 bases, with 11 bases between them. This CDR3 reads CASRPIGADTQYF. The CDR3 DNA is TGTGCCAGCAGGCCCATAGGGGCAGATACGCAGTATTTT.

The chain links TRBV6-6 to TRBJ2-4; 7 bases are shared with TRBD1. V shed 8 bases and J 0 bases; nucleotides not matched to a gene: 4. Germline V gene data show CDR1 as MNHNY and CDR2 as SVGAGI (reference sequence). The CDR3 is 14 amino acids. The CDR3 bases are TGTGCCAGCGCAGACAGGGCAGCCAAAAACATTCAGTACTTC. Its protein is CASADRAAKNIQYF.

This clonotype was recorded a few times. A clone one base away is much larger, so this may be a read error. The rearrangement links TRBV29-1 to TRBJ2-3; D may be TRBD2 (6 bases). CDR1 SQVTM and CDR2 ANQGSEA come from the germline V gene. The CDR3 consists of 11 residues. Trimming removed 5 bases at V and 8 bases at J, with 11 bases between. CDR3 sequence (DNA): TGCAGCGTTTCCCGGGGAGGTACGCAGTATTTT. Protein product: CSVSRGGTQYF.

The chain is built from TRBV20-1 and TRBJ2-5; D gene unclear. The length of the CDR3 is 13 residues. Deletions cut 5 bases from V and 5 bases from J, with 15 bases between. Germline values: CDR1 DFQATT, CDR2 SNEGSKA (reference sequence). This CDR3 is CSAGSVGPETQYF. CDR3 DNA: TGCAGTGCTGGTTCAGTAGGCCCGGAGACCCAGTACTTC.

The table lists this clonotype with a few counts. The rearrangement uses TRBV12-3 or TRBV12-4 and TRBJ2-5, with TRBD1 identical over 9 bases. The CDR3 sequence is 14 residues long. CDR3 DNA: TGTGCTTCACGGCCGGGACAGGGTTACAATGAGCAGTACTTC. Translation gives CASRPGQGYNEQYF.

The J gene is TRBJ2-7, the V gene TRBV14, with 7 positions matching TRBD1. The J call could be wrong; TRBJ2-5 is a better fit for the DNA end. CDR1 and CDR2 (germline): SGHDN, FVKESK. The CDR3 extends over 18 amino acids. CDR3 nucleotide sequence: TGTGCCAGCAGCCAAGATCAAGGGTGGACAGGAAGGTTAGAGACCCAGTACTTC. The encoded protein is CASSQDQGWTGRLETQYF.

This clonotype was recorded many times. The rearrangement links TRBV20-1 to TRBJ2-1; D not resolved. CDR3 length: 12 residues. CDR1 and CDR2 (germline): DFQATT, SNEGSKA (reference sequence). This chain's CDR3 is CSPKNSELEQFF. Written as DNA, the CDR3 is TGCAGCCCCAAAAACAGCGAACTAGAGCAGTTCTTC.

The J gene is TRBJ2-5, the V gene TRBV25-1; 8 positions match TRBD1. J was trimmed by 11 bases and V by 1 base; bases with no gene match: 15. This CDR3 has 16 residues. Germline V gene sequence: CDR1 MGHDK, CDR2 SYGVNS. The CDR3 here is CASSEWAQGAYNEQYF. The CDR3 nucleotides read TGTGCCAGCAGTGAATGGGCCCAGGGGGCCTACAATGAGCAGTACTTC.

This clonotype was found a few times. With a much larger clone just one base away, this may be a read error. This rearrangement joins TRBV10-3 to TRBJ2-3; the D gene is possibly TRBD1 (5 bases). This CDR3 is built from 13 residues. CDR1 and CDR2 (germline): ENHRY, SYGVKD. V lost 6 bases, J lost 2 bases, and 9 bases lay in between. The DNA of the CDR3 is TGTGCCATCAGGTGGGGCCTCACAGATACGCAGTATTTT. The encoded protein is CAIRWGLTDTQYF.

This clonotype was counted only a few times. The chain combines TRBV27 with TRBJ2-4, with D perhaps assigned TRBD1 or TRBD2 (5 bases each). The germline V gene has CDR1 MNHEY and CDR2 SMNVEV (reference sequence). This CDR3 comprises 16 residues. Between the trimmed V and J ends, which lost 1 base and 1 base, there was a span of 11 bases. CDR3 in amino acids: CASSLYGARAKNIQYF. CDR3 nucleotide sequence: TGTGCCAGCAGTTTATACGGGGCCCGTGCCAAAAACATTCAGTACTTC.

In this sample, this clonotype turned up a few times. V is TRBV20-1 and J is TRBJ1-6; TRBD1 aligns across 10 bases. Unmatched junction bases numbered 4, after V lost 3 bases and J lost 8 bases. The CDR3 is made up of 14 amino acids. Germline V gene lookup returns CDR1 DFQATT and CDR2 SNEGSKA (reference sequence). The CDR3 nucleotides are TGCAGTGCTAGTACCGGGACAGGGGATTCACCCCTCCACTTT. Encoded protein: CSASTGTGDSPLHF.

There are a few counts of this clonotype. The chain recombines TRBV12-3 or TRBV12-4 with TRBJ1-5, with unresolved D. Trimming pared 4 bases from V and 10 bases from J, leaving 11 bases between. The CDR3 length is 12 residues. CDR3 amino acids: CASSYHFSPQHF. The CDR3 region has the DNA TGTGCCAGCAGTTACCACTTTTCACCCCAGCATTTT.

This clonotype was detected a few times. CDR3 coding DNA: TGTGCCACCAGCAGAGATTCGGGCAGGGGTAATGAAAAACTGTTTTTT. This sequence encodes CATSRDSGRGNEKLFF. The chain combines TRBV15 with TRBJ1-4; D possibly corresponds to TRBD1 (6 bases). The germline gives CDR1 LNHNV, CDR2 YYDKDF (reference sequence). The CDR3 is made up of 16 amino acids. Trimming pared 0 bases from V and 4 bases from J, leaving 12 bases between.